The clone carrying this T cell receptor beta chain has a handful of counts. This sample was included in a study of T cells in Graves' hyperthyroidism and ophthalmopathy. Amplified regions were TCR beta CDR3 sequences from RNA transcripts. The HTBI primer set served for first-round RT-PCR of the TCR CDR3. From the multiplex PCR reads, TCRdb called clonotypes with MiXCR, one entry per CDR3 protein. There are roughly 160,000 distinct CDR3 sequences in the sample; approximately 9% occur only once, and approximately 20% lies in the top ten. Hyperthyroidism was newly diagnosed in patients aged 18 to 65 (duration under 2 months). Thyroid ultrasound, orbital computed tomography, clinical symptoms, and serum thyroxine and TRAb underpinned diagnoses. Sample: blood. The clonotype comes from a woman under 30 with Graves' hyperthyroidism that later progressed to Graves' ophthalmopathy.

CDR3 bases: TGTGCCAGTAGCCCAAGGTCGGGGGGCCACTCACCCCTCCACTTT. It encodes CASSPRSGGHSPLHF. This chain connects TRBV19 to TRBJ1-6, with D possibly TRBD1 on 6 matching bases. The CDR3 consists of 15 residues. V was pared by 6 bases and J by 10 bases, with 19 bases between. Germline CDR1 reads LNHDA; CDR2 reads SQIVND (reference sequence).